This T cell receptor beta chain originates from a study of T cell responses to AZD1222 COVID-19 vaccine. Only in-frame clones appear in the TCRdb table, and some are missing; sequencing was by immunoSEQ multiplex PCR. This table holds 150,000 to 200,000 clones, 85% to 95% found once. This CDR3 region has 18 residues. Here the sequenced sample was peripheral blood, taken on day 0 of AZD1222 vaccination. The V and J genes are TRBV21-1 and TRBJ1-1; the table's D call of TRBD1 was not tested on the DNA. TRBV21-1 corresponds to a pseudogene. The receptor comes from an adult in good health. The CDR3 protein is CASSKGGRGQDKHTEAFF. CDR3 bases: TGTGCCAGCAGCAAAGGAGGTAGGGGACAGGACAAGCACACTGAAGCTTTCTTT.